Listed below are T cell receptor beta chains from one sample, sequenced in a study of T-cell memory formation after mild COVID-19. From the 5' RACE reads, TCRdb called clonotypes with MiXCR, one entry per CDR3 protein. This sample has about 290,000 distinct CDR3 sequences, with around 15% found just once. Specimen: PBMCs or a T cell subset sorted from them (not recorded which). The receptors stem from a young man who had mild COVID-19 (a few samples of this study predate the infection). Cell type and time point are not known. The CDR3 runs from the conserved cysteine through the conserved F or W. D genes are given only for firm matches. Not all rows give a size; the values are once, few, many and, for expanded clones, a class.

TRBJ1-6 | TRBV5-1 | . | . | TGCGCCAGCAGCTTGGCGACTACTCTGGACGCCCTCCACTTT | CASSLATTLDALHF
TRBJ1-1 | TRBV20-1 | . | . | TGCAGTGCTAGGAAAGTGGCTGAAGCTTTCTTT | CSARKVAEAFF
TRBJ2-1 | TRBV7-2 | . | few | TGTGCCAGCAGCTCCCTTATCTCCCCCCGCAATGAGCAGTTCTTC | CASSSLISPRNEQFF
TRBJ2-2 | TRBV20-1 | . | . | TGCAGTGCTAGACGCGGGAACACCGGGGAGCTGTTTTTT | CSARRGNTGELFF
TRBJ1-2 | TRBV3-1 | . | . | TGTGCCAGCAGCCCCCGGGGACCGGGGGAGAGTGGCTACACCTTC | CASSPRGPGESGYTF
TRBJ2-2 | TRBV10-3 | . | many | TGTGCCATCAGTATAGGTCCTAACACCGGGGAGCTGTTTTTT | CAISIGPNTGELFF
TRBJ2-7 | TRBV9 | . | few | TGTGCCAGCAGCGTAGGGCAAGGCGAGCAGTACTTC | CASSVGQGEQYF
TRBJ2-3 | TRBV12-3/TRBV12-4 | TRBD1 | many | TGTGCCAGCAGTTTAGTTCCAGGGGGAAAATCAGATACGCAGTATTTT | CASSLVPGGKSDTQYF
TRBJ2-1 | TRBV20-1 | . | . | TGCAGTGCTCAGTTGAGCTCCTACAATGAGCAGTTCTTC | CSAQLSSYNEQFF
TRBJ2-5 | TRBV28 | . | . | TGTGCCAGCAGTTTGGGGCAGATGGAGACCCAGTACTTC | CASSLGQMETQYF
TRBJ1-5 | TRBV2 | . | . | TGTGCCAGCAGTGATGACAGCAGGGCGCCCCAGCATTTT | CASSDDSRAPQHF
TRBJ2-3 | TRBV12-3/TRBV12-4 | TRBD2 | . | TGTGCCAGCAGTTCTCCAGCGGGGGGAGAAGATACGCAGTATTTT | CASSSPAGGEDTQYF
TRBJ2-7 | TRBV19 | . | few | TGTGCCAGTACCCGACGGGGCTCGGGAACCTACGAGCAGTACTTC | CASTRRGSGTYEQYF
TRBJ2-7 | TRBV7-2 | TRBD1 | . | TGTGCCAGCAGCACACGACAGGGGTCCTACGAGCAGTACTTC | CASSTRQGSYEQYF
TRBJ1-5 | TRBV20-1 | . | few | TGCAGTGCTAGAGACGGGGCAGAGAATCAGCCCCAGCATTTT | CSARDGAENQPQHF
TRBJ1-2 | TRBV4-1 | . | . | TGCGCCAGCAGCCACCTGGGCCACAACCAGCGTTATGGCTACACCTTC | CASSHLGHNQRYGYTF
TRBJ2-7 | TRBV3-1 | . | . | TGTGCCAGCAGCGTCCGCTACGAGCAGTACTTC | CASSVRYEQYF
TRBJ1-1 | TRBV6-1 | TRBD1 | few | TGTGCCAGCAGTGTTGGGGACAGGGGGCCTGAAGCTTTCTTT | CASSVGDRGPEAFF
TRBJ2-3 | TRBV7-9 | TRBD2 | . | TGTGCCAGCAGCTCTAGCGGGGGGCTTACAGATACGCAGTATTTT | CASSSSGGLTDTQYF
TRBJ2-3 | TRBV7-8 | TRBD1 | many | TGTGCCAGCAGCATGGGACAGGACACAGATACGCAGTATTTT | CASSMGQDTDTQYF
TRBJ2-5 | TRBV15 | . | . | TGTGCCACCAGCCCCCGGTACCAAGAGACCCAGTACTTC | CATSPRYQETQYF
TRBJ1-5 | TRBV18 | . | . | TGTGCCAGCTCACCTACTTCGGGTGGCAATCAGCCCCAGCATTTT | CASSPTSGGNQPQHF
TRBJ2-1 | TRBV4-3 | . | many | TGCGCCAGCAGCCAAGAGCCGGGATTCTACAATGAGCAGTTCTTC | CASSQEPGFYNEQFF
TRBJ1-2 | TRBV6-6 | . | . | TGTGCCAGCAACCAGGAGGGGAGGGACTATGGCTACACCTTC | CASNQEGRDYGYTF
TRBJ2-3 | TRBV12-3/TRBV12-4 | . | few | TGTGCCAGCAGTTTCCGGGACTCCGCAGATACGCAGTATTTT | CASSFRDSADTQYF
TRBJ1-1 | TRBV19 | . | . | TGTGCCAGTAGCTACGGCGGGGAGAACACTGAAGCTTTCTTT | CASSYGGENTEAFF
TRBJ1-2 | TRBV9 | TRBD1 | few | TGTGCCAGCAGCGTAGGGGGGACAGGGGGCGCCCACTATGGCTACACCTTC | CASSVGGTGGAHYGYTF
TRBJ1-6 | TRBV15 | . | few | TGTGCCACCAGCGGTTCAGGGGAGGGTTCACCCCTCCACTTT | CATSGSGEGSPLHF
TRBJ2-2 | TRBV29-1 | . | . | TGCAGCGAACCAGTCGCGAACACCGGGGAGCTGTTTTTT | CSEPVANTGELFF
TRBJ1-1 | TRBV7-9 | TRBD1 | . | TGTGCCAGCAGCCAAACAGGGGGGGAAGCTTTCTTT | CASSQTGGEAFF
TRBJ2-3 | TRBV2 | . | few | TGTGCCAGCAGTGTCGTCACAGATACGCAGTATTTT | CASSVVTDTQYF
TRBJ2-1 | TRBV7-2 | TRBD1 | . | TGTGCCAGCAGCTTGGTCGAAAGGGGGCGTGAGCAGTTCTTC | CASSLVERGREQFF
TRBJ1-5 | TRBV5-1 | . | few | TGCGCCAGCAGCTTGAACCCAGAGGGCAATCAGCCCCAGCATTTT | CASSLNPEGNQPQHF
TRBJ2-1 | TRBV25-1 | . | few | TGTGCCAGCAGTGACCGGGTGTTTCGGACAGACTCCTACAATGAGCAGTTCTTC | CASSDRVFRTDSYNEQFF
TRBJ2-5 | TRBV15 | . | few | TGTGCCACCAGCAGGGCCGACAGGGAGACCCAGTACTTC | CATSRADRETQYF
TRBJ1-1 | TRBV7-9 | . | few | TGTGCCAGCAGCTCCACAGGGAGGGGGGGGTACACTGAAGCTTTCTTT | CASSSTGRGGYTEAFF
TRBJ1-2 | TRBV3-1 | . | few | TGTGCCAGCAGCCACGAGCAACGGCCAGGGGTTAATGGCTACACCTTC | CASSHEQRPGVNGYTF
TRBJ2-7 | TRBV5-6 | . | few | TGTGCCAGCAGCTTGGTTGGGACGATACAGTACGAGCAGTACTTC | CASSLVGTIQYEQYF
TRBJ1-1 | TRBV5-1 | TRBD1 | . | TGCGCCAGCATCGATGCAGGGGGCAACACTGAAGCTTTCTTT | CASIDAGGNTEAFF
TRBJ2-2 | TRBV20-1 | . | . | TGCAGTGCTCCACATGTGGGGAGCACCGGGGAGCTGTTTTTT | CSAPHVGSTGELFF
TRBJ1-1 | TRBV20-1 | TRBD1 | few | TGCAGTGCTACATCCCCGGGACAGCGATTTGAAGCTTTCTTT | CSATSPGQRFEAFF
TRBJ2-3 | TRBV5-1 | . | . | TGCGCCAGCAGCTCGGGAGTCACAGATACGCAGTATTTT | CASSSGVTDTQYF
TRBJ2-2 | TRBV20-1 | TRBD1 | . | TGCAGTGCTAGAGCAGGGACAGCGAACACCGGGGAGCTGTTTTTT | CSARAGTANTGELFF